The TCR beta chain described here comes from a study of molecular identifiers for immune sequencing clone quantification. As regards this clonotype: The antigen remains undetermined. This sequence may be a read error, since a much larger clone differs from it by one base. This CDR3 fails to terminate in the conserved phenylalanine or tryptophan, so it likely reflects a read error.

Generation of bulk TCR libraries relied on previously described methods and listed TCR primers. TCRdb ran MiXCR on the PCR reads and lists one entry per CDR3 protein. The data contain 88,000 or so distinct CDR3 sequences, 20% to 25% of them singletons. Notes on the study in general: Clonotypes topping 20 RNA copies carried over 97% of effector molecules but under 1% of naive ones.

It was from 20,000 to 1,000,000 sorted cells, with 10%, 30% or 50% RNA, that naive CD8 libraries came. In the sort, naive CD8 T cells were defined as CD8+CD4-CCR7+CD45RA+. The source material was naive CD8+ T cells from blood, with Jurkat cell RNA spiked in. The subset denotes: FACS-sorted CD8+CD4-CCR7+CD45RA+ naive T cells. This TCR came from a human donor in good health. Some libraries in this study had Jurkat cell RNA spiked in.

The CDR3 spells CASSLARGQGNPYEQFI. In DNA, the CDR3 is TGTGCCAGCAGCTTAGCGCGGGGACAGGGAAATCCCTATGAGCAGTTCATC. The chain carries TRBV7-9 and TRBJ2-1; 9 bases line up with TRBD1. From germline, CDR1 is SEHNR and CDR2 FQNEAQ (reference sequence). V shed 0 bases and J 8 bases; nucleotides not matched to a gene: 11. The CDR3 is 17 amino acids.